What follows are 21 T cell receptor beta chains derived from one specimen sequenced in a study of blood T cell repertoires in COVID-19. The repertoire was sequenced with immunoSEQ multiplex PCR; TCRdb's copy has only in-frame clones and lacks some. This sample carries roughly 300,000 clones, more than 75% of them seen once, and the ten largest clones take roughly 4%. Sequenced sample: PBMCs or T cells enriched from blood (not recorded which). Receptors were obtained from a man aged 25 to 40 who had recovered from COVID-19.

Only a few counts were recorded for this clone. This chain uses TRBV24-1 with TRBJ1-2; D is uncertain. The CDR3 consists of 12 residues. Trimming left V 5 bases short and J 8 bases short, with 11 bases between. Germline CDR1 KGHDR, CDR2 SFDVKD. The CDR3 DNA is TGTGCCACCAGTGCGGGGTCGGAGGGCTACACCTTC. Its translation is CATSAGSEGYTF.

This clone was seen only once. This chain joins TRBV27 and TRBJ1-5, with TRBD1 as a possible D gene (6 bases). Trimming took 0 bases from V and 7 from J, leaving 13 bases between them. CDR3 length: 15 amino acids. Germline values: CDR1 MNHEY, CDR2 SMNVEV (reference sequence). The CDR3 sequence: CASSLSGQGGQPQHF. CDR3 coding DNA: TGTGCCAGCAGTTTATCTGGGCAAGGGGGACAGCCCCAGCATTTT.

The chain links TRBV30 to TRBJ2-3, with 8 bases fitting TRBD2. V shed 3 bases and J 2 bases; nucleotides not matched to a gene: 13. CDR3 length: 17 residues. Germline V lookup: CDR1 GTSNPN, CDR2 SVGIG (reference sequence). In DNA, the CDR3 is TGTGCCTGGAGCCCCAGGTGGGGGCGGGGGGCCACAGATACGCAGTATTTT. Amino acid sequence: CAWSPRWGRGATDTQYF.

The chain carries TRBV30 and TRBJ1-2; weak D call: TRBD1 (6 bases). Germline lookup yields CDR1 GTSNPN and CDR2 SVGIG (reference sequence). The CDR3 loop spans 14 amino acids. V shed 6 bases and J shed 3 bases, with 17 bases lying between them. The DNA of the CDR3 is TGTGCCTGTGGCATGAGGGGGTGGGACTATGGCTACACCTTC. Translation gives CACGMRGWDYGYTF.

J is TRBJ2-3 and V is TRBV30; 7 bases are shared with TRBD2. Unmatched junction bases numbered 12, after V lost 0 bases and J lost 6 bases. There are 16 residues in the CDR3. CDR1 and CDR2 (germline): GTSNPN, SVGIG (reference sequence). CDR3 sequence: CAWSVGASGRWDTQYF. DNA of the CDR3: TGTGCCTGGAGTGTTGGGGCTAGCGGACGTTGGGATACGCAGTATTTT. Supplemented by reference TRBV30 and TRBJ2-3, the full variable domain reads SQTIHQWPATLVQPVGSPLSLECTVEGTSNPNLYWYRQAAGRGLQLLFYSVGIGQISSEVPQNLSASRPQDRQFILSSKKLLLSDSGFYLCAWSVGASGRWDTQYFGPGTRLTVL.

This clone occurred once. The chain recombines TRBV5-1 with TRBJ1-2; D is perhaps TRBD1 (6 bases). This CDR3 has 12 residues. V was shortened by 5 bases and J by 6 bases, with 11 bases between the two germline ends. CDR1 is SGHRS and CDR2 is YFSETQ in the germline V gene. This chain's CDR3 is CASSPTGNGYTF. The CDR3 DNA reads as TGCGCCAGCAGTCCTACAGGGAATGGCTACACCTTC.

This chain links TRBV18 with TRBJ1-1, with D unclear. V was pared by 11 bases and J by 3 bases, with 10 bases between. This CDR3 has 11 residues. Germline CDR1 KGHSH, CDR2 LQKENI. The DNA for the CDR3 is TGTGCCGCAACCTCGGACACTGAAGCTTTCTTT. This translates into CAATSDTEAFF. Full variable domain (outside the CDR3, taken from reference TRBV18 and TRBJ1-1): NAGVMQNPRHLVRRRGQEARLRCSPMKGHSHVYWYRQLPEEGLKFMVYLQKENIIDESGMPKERFSAEFPKEGPSILRIQQVVRGDSAAYFCAATSDTEAFFGQGTRLTVV.

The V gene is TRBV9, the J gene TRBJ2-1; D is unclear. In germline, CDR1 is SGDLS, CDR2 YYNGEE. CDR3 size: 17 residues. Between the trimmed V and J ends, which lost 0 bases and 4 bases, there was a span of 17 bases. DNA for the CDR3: TGTGCCAGCAGCGTAGTACCCTTGGGCGTGGGTTACAATGAGCAGTTCTTC. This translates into CASSVVPLGVGYNEQFF.

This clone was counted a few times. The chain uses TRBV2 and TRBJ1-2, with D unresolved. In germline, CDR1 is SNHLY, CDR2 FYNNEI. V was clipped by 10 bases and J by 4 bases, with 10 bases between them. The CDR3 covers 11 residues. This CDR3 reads CAIPGSYGYTF. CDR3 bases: TGTGCCATCCCGGGATCCTATGGCTACACCTTC.

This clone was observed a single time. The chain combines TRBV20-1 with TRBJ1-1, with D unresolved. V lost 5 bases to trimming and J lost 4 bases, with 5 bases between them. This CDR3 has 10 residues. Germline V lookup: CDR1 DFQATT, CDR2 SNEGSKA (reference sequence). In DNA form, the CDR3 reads TGCAGTGCTTGGGCCACTGAAGCTTTCTTT. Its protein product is CSAWATEAFF.

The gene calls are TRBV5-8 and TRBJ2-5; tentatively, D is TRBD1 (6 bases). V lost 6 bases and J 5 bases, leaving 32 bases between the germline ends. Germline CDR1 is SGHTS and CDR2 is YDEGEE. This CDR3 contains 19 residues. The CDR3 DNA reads TGTGCCAGCACCCCTGGGACAAGGCCTCACCTGTACGTTACCGAGACCCAGTACTTC. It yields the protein CASTPGTRPHLYVTETQYF. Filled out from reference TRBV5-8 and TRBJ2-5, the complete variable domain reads EAGVTQSPTHLIKTRGQQATLRCSPISGHTSVYWYQQALGLGLQFLLWYDEGEERNRGNFPPRFSGRQFPNYSSELNVNALELEDSALYLCASTPGTRPHLYVTETQYFGPGTRLLVL.

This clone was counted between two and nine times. The CDR3 sequence: CASTDRGRSYTF. In DNA, the CDR3 is TGTGCCAGCACGGACAGGGGGCGAAGCTACACCTTC. The V gene is TRBV25-1, the J gene TRBJ1-2; TRBD1 agrees at 11 bases. CDR1 is MGHDK, CDR2 SYGVNS, per germline. This CDR3 is 12 amino acids long. V was clipped by 7 bases and J by 9 bases; unmatched bases: 4.

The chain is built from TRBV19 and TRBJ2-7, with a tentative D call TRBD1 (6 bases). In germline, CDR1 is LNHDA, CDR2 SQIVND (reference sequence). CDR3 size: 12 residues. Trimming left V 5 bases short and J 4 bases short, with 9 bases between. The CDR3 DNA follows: TGTGCCAGTAGTGAGACAGGTTACGAGCAGTACTTC. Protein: CASSETGYEQYF. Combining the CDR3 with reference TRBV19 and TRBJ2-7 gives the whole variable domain DGGITQSPKYLFRKEGQNVTLSCEQNLNHDAMYWYRQDPGQGLRLIYYSQIVNDFQKGDIAEGYSVSREKKESFPLTVTSAQKNPTAFYLCASSETGYEQYFGPGTRLTVT.

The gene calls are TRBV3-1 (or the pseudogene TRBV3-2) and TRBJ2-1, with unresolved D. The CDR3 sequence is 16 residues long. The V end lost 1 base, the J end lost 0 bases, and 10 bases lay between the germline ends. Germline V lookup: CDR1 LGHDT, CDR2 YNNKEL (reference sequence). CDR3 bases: TGTGCCAGCAGCCAAGTCTTACGTAGCTCCTACAATGAGCAGTTCTTC. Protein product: CASSQVLRSSYNEQFF.

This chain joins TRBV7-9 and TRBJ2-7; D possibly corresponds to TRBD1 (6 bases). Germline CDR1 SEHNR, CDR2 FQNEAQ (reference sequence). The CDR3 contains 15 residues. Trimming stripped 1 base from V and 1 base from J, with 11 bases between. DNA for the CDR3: TGTGCCAGCAGCTTAGGGCCAGGGGCATCCTACGAGCAGTACTTC. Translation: CASSLGPGASYEQYF.

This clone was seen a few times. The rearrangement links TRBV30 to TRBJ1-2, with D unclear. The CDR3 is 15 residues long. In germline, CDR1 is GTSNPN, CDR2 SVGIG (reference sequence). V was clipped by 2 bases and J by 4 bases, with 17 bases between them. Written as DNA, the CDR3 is TGTGCCTGGAGTCCACCCGGCAGGTCGTTCTATGGCTACACCTTC. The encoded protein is CAWSPPGRSFYGYTF.

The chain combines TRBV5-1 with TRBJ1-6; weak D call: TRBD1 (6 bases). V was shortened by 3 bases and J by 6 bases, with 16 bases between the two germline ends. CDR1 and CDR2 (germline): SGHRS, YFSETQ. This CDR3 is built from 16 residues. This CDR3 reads CASSSRSGALNSPLHF. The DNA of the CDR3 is TGCGCCAGCAGCTCCCGGTCAGGGGCTCTTAATTCACCCCTCCACTTT.

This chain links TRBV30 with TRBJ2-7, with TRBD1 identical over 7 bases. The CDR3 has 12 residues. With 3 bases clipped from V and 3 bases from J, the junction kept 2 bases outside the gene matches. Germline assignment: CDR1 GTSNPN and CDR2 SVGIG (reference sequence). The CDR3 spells CAWRAGGYEQYF. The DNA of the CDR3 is TGTGCCTGGAGGGCAGGGGGCTACGAGCAGTACTTC.

The CDR3 reads CASTQGGAGTLGYTF. As DNA, the CDR3 is TGTGCCAGCACCCAAGGGGGGGCAGGCACCCTGGGCTACACCTTC. This sequence joins TRBV28 and TRBJ1-2, with D tentatively TRBD1 (6 bases). The CDR3 length is 15 residues. The germline V gene encodes CDR1 MDHEN and CDR2 SYDVKM. Trimming removed 7 bases at V and 8 bases at J, with 23 bases between.

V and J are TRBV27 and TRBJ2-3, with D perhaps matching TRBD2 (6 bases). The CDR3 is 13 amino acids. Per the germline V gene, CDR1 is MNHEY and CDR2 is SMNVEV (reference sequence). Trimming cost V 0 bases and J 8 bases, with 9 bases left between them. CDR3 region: CASSLSPGLTQYF. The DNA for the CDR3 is TGTGCCAGCAGTTTATCTCCGGGACTTACGCAGTATTTT.

The CDR3 spells CASHRPGAGELFF. CDR3 DNA sequence: TGTGCCAGCCACCGCCCCGGGGCCGGGGAGCTGTTTTTT. The chain is built from TRBV5-4 and TRBJ2-2; D might be TRBD2 (5 bases). Deletions cut 7 bases from V and 6 bases from J, with 13 bases between. The CDR3 loop spans 13 amino acids. Germline CDR1 is SGHNT and CDR2 is YYREEE (reference sequence).